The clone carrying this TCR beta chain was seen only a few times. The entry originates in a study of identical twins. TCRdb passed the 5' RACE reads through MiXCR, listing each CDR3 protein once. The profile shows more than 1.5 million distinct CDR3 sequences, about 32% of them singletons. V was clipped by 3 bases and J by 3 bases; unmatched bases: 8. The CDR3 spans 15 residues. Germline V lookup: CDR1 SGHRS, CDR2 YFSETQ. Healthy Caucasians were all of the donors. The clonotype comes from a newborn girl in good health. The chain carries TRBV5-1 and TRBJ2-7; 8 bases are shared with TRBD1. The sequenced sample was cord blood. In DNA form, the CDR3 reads TGCGCCAGCAGCTCCCAGGGGGCAGGTGGCTACGAGCAGTACTTC. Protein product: CASSSQGAGGYEQYF.